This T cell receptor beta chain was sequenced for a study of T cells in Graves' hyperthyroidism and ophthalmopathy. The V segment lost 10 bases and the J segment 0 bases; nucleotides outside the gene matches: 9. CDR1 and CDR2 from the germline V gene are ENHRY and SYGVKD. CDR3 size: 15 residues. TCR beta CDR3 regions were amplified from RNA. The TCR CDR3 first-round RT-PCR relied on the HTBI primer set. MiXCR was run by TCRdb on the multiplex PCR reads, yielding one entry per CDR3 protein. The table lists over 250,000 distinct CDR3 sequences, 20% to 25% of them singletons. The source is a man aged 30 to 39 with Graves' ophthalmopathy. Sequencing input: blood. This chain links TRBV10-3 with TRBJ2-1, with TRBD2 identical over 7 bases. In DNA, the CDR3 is TGTGCCACGACTATGGGCGGGAGCTCCTACAATGAGCAGTTCTTC. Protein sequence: CATTMGGSSYNEQFF.